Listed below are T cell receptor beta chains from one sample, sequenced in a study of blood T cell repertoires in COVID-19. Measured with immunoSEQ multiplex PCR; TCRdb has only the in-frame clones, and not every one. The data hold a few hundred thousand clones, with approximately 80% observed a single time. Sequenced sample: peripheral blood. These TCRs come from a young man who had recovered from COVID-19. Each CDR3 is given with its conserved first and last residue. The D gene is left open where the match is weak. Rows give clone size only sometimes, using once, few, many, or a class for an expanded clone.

CDR3 protein: CASSDITGGVGGTEAFF; CDR3 DNA: TGTGCCAGCAGCGATATCACAGGGGGCGTAGGTGGCACTGAAGCTTTCTTT; J gene: TRBJ1-1; D gene: TRBD1; clone size: -; V gene: TRBV5-4
CDR3 protein: CASSGTGRPYGYTF; CDR3 DNA: TGTGCCAGTAGTGGGACAGGCCGGCCCTATGGCTACACCTTC; J gene: TRBJ1-2; D gene: TRBD1; clone size: -; V gene: TRBV19
CDR3 protein: CASSPEGSNYGYTF; CDR3 DNA: TGTGCCAGCTCACCAGAGGGCAGCAACTATGGCTACACCTTC; J gene: TRBJ1-2; D gene: -; clone size: -; V gene: TRBV18
CDR3 protein: CASSQASGRTGHTEAFF; CDR3 DNA: TGTGCCAGCAGCCAAGCCAGTGGCCGGACAGGGCACACTGAAGCTTTCTTT; J gene: TRBJ1-1; D gene: TRBD1; clone size: few; V gene: TRBV4-2
CDR3 protein: CASSSLQAIGELFF; CDR3 DNA: TGTGCCAGCAGTTCGCTCCAGGCTATCGGGGAGCTGTTTTTT; J gene: TRBJ2-2; D gene: -; clone size: -; V gene: TRBV28
CDR3 protein: CASRPGGATDTQYF; CDR3 DNA: TGTGCCAGCAGACCCGGGGGGGCCACAGATACGCAGTATTTT; J gene: TRBJ2-3; D gene: TRBD2; clone size: -; V gene: TRBV27
CDR3 protein: CASRGQGAHGQPQHF; CDR3 DNA: TGTGCCAGCAGGGGACAGGGGGCGCATGGTCAGCCCCAGCATTTT; J gene: TRBJ1-5; D gene: TRBD1; clone size: -; V gene: TRBV6-5
CDR3 protein: CASSNTGISNQPQHF; CDR3 DNA: TGTGCCAGCAGCAACACAGGGATTAGCAATCAGCCCCAGCATTTT; J gene: TRBJ1-5; D gene: -; clone size: -; V gene: TRBV9
CDR3 protein: CASSEFQRNTGELFF; CDR3 DNA: TGCGCCAGCAGTGAGTTTCAGCGGAACACCGGGGAGCTGTTTTTT; J gene: TRBJ2-2; D gene: -; clone size: -; V gene: TRBV10-1
CDR3 protein: CASSQDQAILPYAFF; CDR3 DNA: TGTGCCAGCAGCCAAGATCAGGCCATTCTCCCTTATGCTTTCTTT; J gene: TRBJ1-1; D gene: -; clone size: -; V gene: TRBV4-2
CDR3 protein: CASRPTGGETGELFF; CDR3 DNA: TGTGCCAGCAGACCCACAGGGGGCGAAACCGGGGAGCTGTTTTTT; J gene: TRBJ2-2; D gene: TRBD1; clone size: once; V gene: TRBV2
CDR3 protein: CASTIQETQYF; CDR3 DNA: TGTGCCAGCACTATACAAGAGACCCAGTACTTC; J gene: TRBJ2-5; D gene: -; clone size: -; V gene: TRBV18
CDR3 protein: CASSIRDRGNSEAFF; CDR3 DNA: TGTGCCAGTAGTATACGGGACAGGGGTAATTCTGAAGCTTTCTTT; J gene: TRBJ1-1; D gene: TRBD1; clone size: -; V gene: TRBV19
CDR3 protein: CASGRGRTFGYTF; CDR3 DNA: TGTGCCAGCGGCAGGGGGCGAACTTTTGGCTACACCTTC; J gene: TRBJ1-2; D gene: TRBD1; clone size: once; V gene: TRBV2
CDR3 protein: CASSLDRGTDTQYF; CDR3 DNA: TGTGCCAGCAGCTTAGATCGGGGCACAGATACGCAGTATTTT; J gene: TRBJ2-3; D gene: -; clone size: few; V gene: TRBV7-6
CDR3 protein: CASSSPGTEYEQYF; CDR3 DNA: TGCGCCAGCAGCTCTCCCGGGACAGAGTACGAGCAGTACTTC; J gene: TRBJ2-7; D gene: TRBD1; clone size: -; V gene: TRBV5-1
CDR3 protein: CASSFQTSNYGYTF; CDR3 DNA: TGCGCCAGCAGCTTCCAAACTTCTAACTATGGCTACACCTTC; J gene: TRBJ1-2; D gene: -; clone size: -; V gene: TRBV5-1
CDR3 protein: CASSLEGGPQHF; CDR3 DNA: TGTGCCAGCAGCTTAGAAGGGGGGCCCCAGCATTTT; J gene: TRBJ1-5; D gene: -; clone size: -; V gene: TRBV11-1
CDR3 protein: CAGAKGAANEQYF; CDR3 DNA: TGTGCCGGGGCTAAGGGGGCGGCAAACGAGCAGTACTTC; J gene: TRBJ2-7; D gene: TRBD1; clone size: medium-sized; V gene: TRBV2
CDR3 protein: CASSATGSNKDYGYTF; CDR3 DNA: TGTGCCAGCAGCGCTACAGGGTCCAATAAGGACTATGGCTACACCTTC; J gene: TRBJ1-2; D gene: -; clone size: -; V gene: TRBV2
CDR3 protein: CASSPSGGLHNEQFF; CDR3 DNA: TGTGCCAGCAGCCCTAGCGGGGGCTTACACAATGAGCAGTTCTTC; J gene: TRBJ2-1; D gene: TRBD2; clone size: few; V gene: TRBV5-4
CDR3 protein: CASSFRQGERLDYEQYF; CDR3 DNA: TGTGCCAGCAGCTTTCGGCAGGGTGAGCGTCTTGACTACGAGCAGTACTTC; J gene: TRBJ2-7; D gene: -; clone size: -; V gene: TRBV11-2
CDR3 protein: CASRQGEIVLLETQYF; CDR3 DNA: TGCGCCAGCAGGCAGGGTGAAATTGTTTTGTTGGAGACCCAGTACTTC; J gene: TRBJ2-5; D gene: -; clone size: -; V gene: TRBV5-1
CDR3 protein: CATSDRTGSWGYTF; CDR3 DNA: TGTGCCACCAGTGACCGGACAGGATCGTGGGGCTACACCTTC; J gene: TRBJ1-2; D gene: TRBD1; clone size: -; V gene: TRBV24-1
CDR3 protein: CASSPLGDRGHSPLHF; CDR3 DNA: TGCGCCAGCAGCCCCTTGGGGGACAGGGGGCATTCACCCCTCCACTTT; J gene: TRBJ1-6; D gene: TRBD1; clone size: -; V gene: TRBV4-1
CDR3 protein: CASTPGDINNSPLHF; CDR3 DNA: TGTGCCAGCACCCCAGGGGACATAAATAATTCACCCCTCCACTTT; J gene: TRBJ1-6; D gene: -; clone size: -; V gene: TRBV6-5
CDR3 protein: CASSRSGGTGELFF; CDR3 DNA: TGTGCCAGCAGTCGATCCGGGGGAACCGGGGAGCTGTTTTTT; J gene: TRBJ2-2; D gene: -; clone size: -; V gene: TRBV2
CDR3 protein: CASTSNYEQYF; CDR3 DNA: TGTGCCAGCACGTCAAACTACGAGCAGTACTTC; J gene: TRBJ2-7; D gene: -; clone size: few; V gene: TRBV7-9
CDR3 protein: CASSEAAAVSGNTIYF; CDR3 DNA: TGTGCCAGCAGTGAAGCGGCGGCCGTCTCTGGAAACACCATATATTTT; J gene: TRBJ1-3; D gene: -; clone size: once; V gene: TRBV6-1
CDR3 protein: CASSLGTRGTDTQYF; CDR3 DNA: TGTGCCAGCAGCTTAGGTACTCGGGGCACAGATACGCAGTATTTT; J gene: TRBJ2-3; D gene: -; clone size: -; V gene: TRBV7-3
CDR3 protein: CASSEGPHRGGYTF; CDR3 DNA: TGTGCCAGCAGTGAAGGTCCCCACAGGGGTGGCTACACCTTC; J gene: TRBJ1-2; D gene: TRBD1; clone size: -; V gene: TRBV2
CDR3 protein: CASSIGTGGVTDTQYF; CDR3 DNA: TGTGCCAGTAGTATAGGTACAGGGGGGGTCACAGATACGCAGTATTTT; J gene: TRBJ2-3; D gene: -; clone size: -; V gene: TRBV19
CDR3 protein: CASSRPGSQTQYF; CDR3 DNA: TGTGCCAGCAGCCGGCCAGGCAGCCAGACCCAGTACTTC; J gene: TRBJ2-5; D gene: -; clone size: once; V gene: TRBV7-9
CDR3 protein: CASRWRGHTEAFF; CDR3 DNA: TGTGCCAGTCGGTGGCGGGGGCACACTGAAGCTTTCTTT; J gene: TRBJ1-1; D gene: -; clone size: once; V gene: TRBV25-1
CDR3 protein: CASSLAPEETQYF; CDR3 DNA: TGTGCCAGCAGCTTAGCCCCTGAAGAGACCCAGTACTTC; J gene: TRBJ2-5; D gene: -; clone size: -; V gene: TRBV7-2
CDR3 protein: CASSEQGIDTDTQYF; CDR3 DNA: TGTGCCAGCAGTGAACAGGGAATTGACACAGATACGCAGTATTTT; J gene: TRBJ2-3; D gene: -; clone size: -; V gene: TRBV2
CDR3 protein: CAISNSGGAREQYF; CDR3 DNA: TGTGCCATCAGCAATAGCGGGGGGGCTCGGGAGCAGTACTTC; J gene: TRBJ2-7; D gene: TRBD2; clone size: -; V gene: TRBV10-3
CDR3 protein: CASSLGSGTGSGELFF; CDR3 DNA: TGTGCCAGCAGCTTAGGGTCTGGGACAGGGTCCGGGGAGCTGTTTTTT; J gene: TRBJ2-2; D gene: TRBD1; clone size: -; V gene: TRBV7-9
CDR3 protein: CASRSRGGYNSQFF; CDR3 DNA: TGTGCCAGCAGGAGTAGGGGGGGCTACAATTCGCAGTTCTTC; J gene: TRBJ2-1; D gene: -; clone size: few; V gene: TRBV2
CDR3 protein: CASSPAGVGNSPLHF; CDR3 DNA: TGTGCCAGCAGCCCCGCAGGGGTGGGTAATTCACCCCTCCACTTT; J gene: TRBJ1-6; D gene: -; clone size: -; V gene: TRBV9
CDR3 protein: CASISGGSGNTIYF; CDR3 DNA: TGTGCCAGCATCTCAGGGGGTTCAGGAAACACCATATATTTT; J gene: TRBJ1-3; D gene: TRBD1; clone size: once; V gene: TRBV2
CDR3 protein: CASSVVQGEAFF; CDR3 DNA: TGTGCCAGCAGCGTAGTCCAGGGAGAAGCTTTCTTT; J gene: TRBJ1-1; D gene: -; clone size: -; V gene: TRBV9
CDR3 protein: CASSKDRGGADTQYF; CDR3 DNA: TGTGCCAGCAGTAAGGACAGGGGTGGCGCAGATACGCAGTATTTT; J gene: TRBJ2-3; D gene: TRBD1; clone size: -; V gene: TRBV6-4
CDR3 protein: CASRDRANYGYTF; CDR3 DNA: TGTGCCAGCAGGGACAGGGCTAACTATGGCTACACCTTC; J gene: TRBJ1-2; D gene: TRBD1; clone size: -; V gene: TRBV2
CDR3 protein: CASSLARGLQETQYF; CDR3 DNA: TGTGCCAGCAGCTTAGCGCGGGGGCTACAAGAGACCCAGTACTTC; J gene: TRBJ2-5; D gene: -; clone size: -; V gene: TRBV7-8
CDR3 protein: CASSPGTGHSYEQYF; CDR3 DNA: TGTGCCAGCTCACCAGGGACAGGGCACTCCTACGAGCAGTACTTC; J gene: TRBJ2-7; D gene: TRBD1; clone size: -; V gene: TRBV18
CDR3 protein: CASSQEGQGLVGEKLFF; CDR3 DNA: TGTGCCAGCAGCCAGGAGGGACAGGGGCTTGTTGGGGAAAAACTGTTTTTT; J gene: TRBJ1-4; D gene: TRBD1; clone size: -; V gene: TRBV7-2
CDR3 protein: CASSPPGQGLHSPLHF; CDR3 DNA: TGTGCCAGCTCACCACCGGGACAGGGCTTGCATTCACCCCTCCACTTT; J gene: TRBJ1-6; D gene: TRBD1; clone size: -; V gene: TRBV18
CDR3 protein: CASSYSLSADTQYF; CDR3 DNA: TGTGCCAGCAGTTACTCGCTTAGCGCGGATACGCAGTATTTT; J gene: TRBJ2-3; D gene: -; clone size: -; V gene: TRBV6-2/TRBV6-3
CDR3 protein: CASTQASGGLHEQFF; CDR3 DNA: TGTGCCAGCACCCAAGCTAGCGGGGGGCTACATGAGCAGTTCTTC; J gene: TRBJ2-1; D gene: TRBD2; clone size: -; V gene: TRBV6-5
CDR3 protein: CASSTSRETQYF; CDR3 DNA: TGTGCCAGCTCCACTAGTCGGGAGACCCAGTACTTC; J gene: TRBJ2-5; D gene: -; clone size: -; V gene: TRBV18